The following is a TCR beta chain sequence with its context. What it recognizes is unknown. Several immunoSEQ plates held equal portions of the genomic DNA taken from each subset. Repertoires were generated with immunoSEQ multiplex PCR, while TCRdb's copy carries only in-frame clones and drops some. The sample has around 2.3 million clones; nearly 97% are singletons. The sample is drawn from a study of shared clonotypes between healthy human individuals. Study-level points and caveats: About 5% of naive CD4 clonotypes were common to a few donors.

Trimming cost V 4 bases and J 5 bases, with 17 bases left between them. The CDR3 is 15 amino acids. The V gene's germline CDR1 is MGHDK and CDR2 SYGVNS. The chain employs TRBV25-1 and TRBJ1-1; a possible D gene is TRBD1 (6 bases). The specimen sequenced was naive CD4+ T cells sorted from blood. The subset is: CD45RA+ positively selected. The clonotype comes from a man in his late teens or twenties in good health. CDR3 loop: CASSARGGADTEAFF. The CDR3 coding sequence is TGTGCCAGCAGTGCCCGTGGGGGGGCAGATACTGAAGCTTTCTTT.